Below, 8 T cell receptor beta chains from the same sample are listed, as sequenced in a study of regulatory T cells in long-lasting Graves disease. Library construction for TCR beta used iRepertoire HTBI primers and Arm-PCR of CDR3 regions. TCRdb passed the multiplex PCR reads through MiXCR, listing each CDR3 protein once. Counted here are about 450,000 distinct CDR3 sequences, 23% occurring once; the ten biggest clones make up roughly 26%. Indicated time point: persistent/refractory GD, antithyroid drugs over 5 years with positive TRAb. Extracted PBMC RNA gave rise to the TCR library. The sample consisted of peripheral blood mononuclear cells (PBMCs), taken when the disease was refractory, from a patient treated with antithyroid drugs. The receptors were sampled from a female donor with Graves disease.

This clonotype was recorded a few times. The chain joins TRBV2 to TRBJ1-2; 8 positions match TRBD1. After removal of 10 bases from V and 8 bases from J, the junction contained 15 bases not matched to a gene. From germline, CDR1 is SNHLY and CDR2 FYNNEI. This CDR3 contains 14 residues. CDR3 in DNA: TGTGCCACGCTCCTTGAACAGGGGGTAAAAGGCTACACCTTC. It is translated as CATLLEQGVKGYTF.

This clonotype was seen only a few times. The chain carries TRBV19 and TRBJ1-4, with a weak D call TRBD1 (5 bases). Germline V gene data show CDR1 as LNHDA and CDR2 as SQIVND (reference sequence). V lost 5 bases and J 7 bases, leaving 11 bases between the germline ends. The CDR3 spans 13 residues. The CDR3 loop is CASSLGGSEKLFF. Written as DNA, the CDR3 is TGTGCCAGTAGTTTGGGGGGTAGTGAAAAACTGTTTTTT. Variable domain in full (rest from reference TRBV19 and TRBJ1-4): DGGITQSPKYLFRKEGQNVTLSCEQNLNHDAMYWYRQDPGQGLRLIYYSQIVNDFQKGDIAEGYSVSREKKESFPLTVTSAQKNPTAFYLCASSLGGSEKLFFGSGTQLSVL.

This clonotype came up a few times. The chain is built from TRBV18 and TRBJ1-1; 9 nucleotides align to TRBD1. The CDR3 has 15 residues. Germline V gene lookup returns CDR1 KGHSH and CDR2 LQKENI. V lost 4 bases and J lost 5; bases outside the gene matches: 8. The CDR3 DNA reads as TGTGCCAGCTCACACGTCCCGGGACAGGGAACTGAAGCTTTCTTT. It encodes CASSHVPGQGTEAFF.

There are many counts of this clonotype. The chain's CDR3 is CASSEPSQELNEKLFF. The CDR3 DNA reads TGTGCCAGCAGTGAGCCTTCACAGGAGCTAAATGAAAAACTGTTTTTT. The rearrangement links TRBV2 to TRBJ1-4, with D perhaps matching TRBD1 (5 bases). The CDR3 has 16 amino acids. The germline V gene encodes CDR1 SNHLY and CDR2 FYNNEI. Trimming removed 3 bases from V and 5 bases from J, with 16 bases in between.

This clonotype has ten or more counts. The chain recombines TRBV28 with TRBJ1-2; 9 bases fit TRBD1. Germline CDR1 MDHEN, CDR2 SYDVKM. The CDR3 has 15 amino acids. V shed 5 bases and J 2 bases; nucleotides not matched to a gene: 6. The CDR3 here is CASSPPGQGNYGYTF. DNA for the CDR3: TGTGCCAGCAGTCCCCCTGGACAGGGGAACTATGGCTACACCTTC.

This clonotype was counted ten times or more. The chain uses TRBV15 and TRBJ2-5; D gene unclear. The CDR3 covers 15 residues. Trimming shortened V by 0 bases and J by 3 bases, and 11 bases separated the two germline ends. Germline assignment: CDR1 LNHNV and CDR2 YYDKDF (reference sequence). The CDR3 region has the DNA TGTGCCACCAGCAGAGATAGAATCGGTAAAGAGACCCAGTACTTC. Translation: CATSRDRIGKETQYF.

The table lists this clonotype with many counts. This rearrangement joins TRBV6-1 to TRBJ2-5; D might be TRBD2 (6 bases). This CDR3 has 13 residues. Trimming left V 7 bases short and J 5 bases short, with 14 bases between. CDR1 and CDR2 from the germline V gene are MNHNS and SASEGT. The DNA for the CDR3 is TGTGCCAGCAAGACGAGCGGGCGGGAGACCCAGTACTTC. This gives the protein CASKTSGRETQYF.

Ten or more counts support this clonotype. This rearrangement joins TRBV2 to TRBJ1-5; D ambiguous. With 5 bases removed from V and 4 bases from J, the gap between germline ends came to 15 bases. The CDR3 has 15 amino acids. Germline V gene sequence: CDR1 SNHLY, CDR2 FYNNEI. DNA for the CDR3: TGTGCCAGCAGTTCTGGAGAAAAACCTAATCAGCCCCAGCATTTT. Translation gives CASSSGEKPNQPQHF.